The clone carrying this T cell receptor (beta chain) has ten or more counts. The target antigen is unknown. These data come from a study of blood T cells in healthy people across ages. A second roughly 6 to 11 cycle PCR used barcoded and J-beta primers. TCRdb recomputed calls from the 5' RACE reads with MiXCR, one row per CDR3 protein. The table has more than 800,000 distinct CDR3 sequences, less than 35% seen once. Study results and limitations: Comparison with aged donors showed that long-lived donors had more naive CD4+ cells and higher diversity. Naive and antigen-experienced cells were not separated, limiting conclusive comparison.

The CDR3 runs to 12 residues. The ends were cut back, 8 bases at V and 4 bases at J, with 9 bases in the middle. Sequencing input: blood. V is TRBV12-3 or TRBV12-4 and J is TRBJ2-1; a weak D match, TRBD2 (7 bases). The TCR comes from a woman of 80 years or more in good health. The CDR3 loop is CASGGAYNEQFF. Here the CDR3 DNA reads TGTGCCAGCGGGGGGGCTTACAATGAGCAGTTCTTC.